This TCR beta chain originates from a study of cytomegalovirus exposure and HLA in healthy donors. Concerning this clone: Its target is unknown.

A multiplex PCR was run with 60 Vbeta primers and 13 Jbeta primers. Original processing notes: In a later analysis, 60 million to 90 million unique TCR beta chains included roughly 11 million shared by two or more donors. Profiling relied on immunoSEQ multiplex PCR, and the TCRdb table lists in-frame clones only, not all of them. V and J calls and clone size are as listed in that table; D and trimming were resolved from the DNA. The table shows 85,000 to 90,000 clones, with 65% to 80% occurring only once. The study, taken as a whole, reports: Relative to equally common others, HLA-associated TCR beta chains showed greater clonal expansion in a later analysis. Later genetic work tied a missense DCLRE1C variant to beta-chain V and J trimming.

The J segment lost 0 bases and the V segment lost 5 bases, leaving 12 bases of the junction unmatched. The CDR3 covers 17 residues. The V gene's germline CDR1 is SGHVS and CDR2 FQNEAQ. The gene calls are TRBV7-8 and TRBJ2-7; 8 bases fit TRBD1. Sequenced material: PBMCs. The sequence came from a young man in good health and CMV-seropositive. CDR3 sequence (DNA): TGTGCCAGCAGCACAACCTCGGGACAGGTCAACTCCTACGAGCAGTACTTC. This encodes CASSTTSGQVNSYEQYF.